Listed here are 27 T cell receptor beta chains from one sample, sequenced in a study of T cell responses to AZD1222 COVID-19 vaccine. Produced via immunoSEQ multiplex PCR; TCRdb's table is partial and in-frame only. The top ten hold roughly 5.7% of the sample, which has about 120,000 clones, roughly nine tenths seen once. The specimen comprised peripheral blood, sampled on day 0 of AZD1222 vaccination. The receptor source for this set is an adult in good health.

CDR3 in DNA: TGCGCCAGCAGGGAGGTCAACTCAGATACGCAGTATTTT. Translation: CASREVNSDTQYF. The rearrangement uses TRBV10-1 and TRBJ2-3; a weak D match, TRBD2 (5 bases). CDR1 and CDR2 (germline): WNHNN, SYGVQD (reference sequence). V lost 6 bases and J lost 4, with 11 bases in between. The CDR3 loop spans 13 amino acids.

This chain uses TRBV2 with TRBJ1-2, with D hard to call. The CDR3 is 13 amino acids. Germline-derived CDR1 and CDR2 are SNHLY and FYNNEI. With 2 bases removed from V and 6 bases from J, the gap between germline ends came to 10 bases. CDR3 coding DNA: TGTGCCAGCAGTGAAATAACAGCTAATGGCTACACCTTC. It specifies CASSEITANGYTF.

In this sample, this clone turned up once. The chain has TRBV7-9 and TRBJ2-1; D gene uncertain. Germline lookup yields CDR1 SEHNR and CDR2 FQNEAQ (reference sequence). The germline V and J ends were trimmed by 5 bases and 8 bases, with 16 bases remaining between them. The CDR3 contains 14 residues. DNA of the CDR3: TGTGCCAGCAGCCACGGGTCGAACCGATATGAGCAGTTCTTC. Amino acids: CASSHGSNRYEQFF.

The chain carries TRBV28 and TRBJ1-3; 9 bases agree with TRBD1. J lost 4 bases, V lost 2 bases, and 3 bases had no gene match. The CDR3 totals 15 residues. Germline CDR1 and CDR2: MDHEN and SYDVKM. CDR3 in amino acids: CASSLGGTGGNTIYF. Here the CDR3 DNA reads TGTGCCAGCAGTTTAGGAGGGACAGGGGGAAACACCATATATTTT.

This rearrangement joins TRBV10-2 to TRBJ2-1; D may match TRBD1 or TRBD2 (5 bases each). The V end lost 6 bases, the J end lost 10 bases, and 13 bases lay between the germline ends. CDR3 length: 12 amino acids. CDR1 is WSHSY and CDR2 is SAAADI in the germline V gene. The CDR3 DNA is TGCGCCAGCAGCCCTGGGACCACCGAGCAGTTCTTC. This gives the protein CASSPGTTEQFF.

The chain carries TRBV11-2 and TRBJ2-1; possibly TRBD1 or TRBD2 for D (5 bases each). CDR1 and CDR2 from the germline V gene are SGHAT and FQNNGV. V dropped 5 bases and J dropped 5 bases, with 13 bases sitting between them. The CDR3 loop spans 14 amino acids. The CDR3 reads CASSPGAGHNEQFF. For the CDR3, the DNA is TGTGCCAGCAGCCCCGGGGCAGGGCACAATGAGCAGTTCTTC.

The V and J genes are TRBV5-1 and TRBJ1-3; D is uncertain. Trimming cost V 6 bases and J 2 bases, with 15 bases left between them. The CDR3 spans 15 residues. Germline V gives CDR1 SGHRS, CDR2 YFSETQ. The CDR3 sequence: CASKARAETGNTIYF. DNA for the CDR3: TGCGCCAGCAAGGCTCGAGCGGAGACTGGAAACACCATATATTTT.

The rearrangement joins TRBV29-1 to TRBJ2-1; TRBD1 matches at 9 bases. CDR1 SQVTM and CDR2 ANQGSEA come from the germline V gene. The CDR3 has 14 amino acids. V trimming: 7 bases; J trimming: 3 bases; junction bases outside the gene matches: 7. CDR3 sequence: CSAPQGASYNEQFF. As DNA, the CDR3 is TGCAGCGCCCCACAGGGGGCAAGCTACAATGAGCAGTTCTTC.

The chain is built from TRBV28 and TRBJ1-5, with no clear D. The V end was cut by 6 bases, the J end by 1 base, with 4 bases between. Looked up from germline, CDR1 is MDHEN and CDR2 is SYDVKM. This CDR3 is 12 amino acids long. The CDR3 spells CASRESNQPQHF. CDR3 nucleotides: TGTGCCAGCAGGGAGAGCAATCAGCCCCAGCATTTT. Full variable domain (outside the CDR3, taken from reference TRBV28 and TRBJ1-5): DVKVTQSSRYLVKRTGEKVFLECVQDMDHENMFWYRQDPGLGLRLIYFSYDVKMKEKGDIPEGYSVSREKKERFSLILESASTNQTSMYLCASRESNQPQHFGDGTRLSIL.

This rearrangement joins TRBV19 to TRBJ1-4; D possibly corresponds to TRBD1 (5 bases). Germline assignment: CDR1 LNHDA and CDR2 SQIVND (reference sequence). The CDR3 is 14 amino acids. V was cut by 6 bases and J by 8 bases, with 16 bases left in between. The CDR3 reads CASSYLQGGEKLFF. In nucleotides, the CDR3 is TGTGCCAGTAGCTACCTTCAGGGTGGAGAAAAACTGTTTTTT.

This chain connects TRBV2 to TRBJ2-7, with 9 bases that match TRBD2. Losses at the gene ends were 10 bases for V and 4 bases for J; bases not matched to a gene: 11. Germline-derived CDR1 and CDR2 are SNHLY and FYNNEI. CDR3 length: 14 residues. CDR3 sequence (DNA): TGTGCCACCGAGAGACTAGCGGCAACTTACGAGCAGTACTTC. It codes for CATERLAATYEQYF.

This clone showed up just a few times. The chain has TRBV9 and TRBJ1-6; D gene unclear. Germline-derived CDR1 and CDR2 are SGDLS and YYNGEE. There are 15 residues in the CDR3. V was trimmed by 4 bases and J by 5 bases, leaving 13 bases between them. In nucleotides, the CDR3 is TGTGCCAGCAGCAAACGCCGGCCAGATAATTCACCCCTCCACTTT. It is translated as CASSKRRPDNSPLHF.

The chain couples TRBV5-5 to TRBJ1-5; D is ambiguous. The V gene lost 0 bases and the J gene lost 1 base, with 8 bases spanning the gap. The CDR3 length is 15 residues. Germline CDR1 reads SGHKS; CDR2 reads YYEKEE (reference sequence). The CDR3 DNA reads as TGTGCCAGCAGCTTGGCCCTGGACAGCAATCAGCCCCAGCATTTT. It yields the protein CASSLALDSNQPQHF.

The J gene is TRBJ1-1, the V gene TRBV7-9; 8 bases are a match to TRBD1. Germline V gives CDR1 SEHNR, CDR2 FQNEAQ (reference sequence). J lost 1 base, V lost 4 bases, and 5 bases had no gene match. The CDR3 consists of 15 residues. For the CDR3, the DNA is TGTGCCAGCAGCTCACGACAGGGGTCGAACACTGAAGCTTTCTTT. It is translated as CASSSRQGSNTEAFF.

This clone has a single count. The rearrangement uses TRBV5-1 and TRBJ2-1; D gene ambiguous. Germline V gene sequence: CDR1 SGHRS, CDR2 YFSETQ. V lost 0 bases and J 5 bases, leaving 9 bases between the germline ends. This CDR3 is built from 14 residues. CDR3 sequence: CASSLGEAHNEQFF. CDR3 in DNA: TGCGCCAGCAGCTTGGGCGAGGCCCACAATGAGCAGTTCTTC.

The CDR3 is CASSQWTSSYEQYF. In DNA, the CDR3 is TGTGCCAGCAGCCAGTGGACATCGTCCTACGAGCAGTACTTC. This chain connects TRBV3-1 (or the pseudogene TRBV3-2) to TRBJ2-7, with a tentative D call TRBD1 (5 bases). V was clipped by 3 bases and J by 1 base, with 10 bases between them. Germline CDR1 LGHDT, CDR2 YNNKEL (reference sequence). This CDR3 contains 14 residues.

The chain is built from TRBV5-6 and TRBJ1-1; D remains ambiguous. The germline CDR1 and CDR2 sequences are SGHDT and YYEEEE. The CDR3 sequence is 12 residues long. The V and J ends lost 2 bases and 5 bases respectively, with 7 bases between them. As DNA, the CDR3 is TGTGCCAGCAGCTTAATTCATACTGAAGCTTTCTTT. Its protein product is CASSLIHTEAFF.

The CDR3 spells CASSLWGNQPQHF. The CDR3 region has the DNA TGTGCCAGCAGTTTGTGGGGGAATCAGCCCCAGCATTTT. This chain links TRBV6-5 with TRBJ1-5; tentative D call: TRBD1 (5 bases). V shed 4 bases and J shed 4 bases, with 8 bases lying between them. Germline V CDR1 and CDR2: MNHEY, SVGAGI. The CDR3 extends over 13 amino acids.

The chain couples TRBV19 to TRBJ2-2, with D perhaps TRBD2 (5 bases). V dropped 3 bases and J dropped 15 bases, with 20 bases sitting between them. There are 14 residues in the CDR3. CDR1 is LNHDA and CDR2 is SQIVND in the germline V gene (reference sequence). CDR3 residues: CASSMESRTHPVFF. CDR3 nucleotide sequence: TGTGCCAGTAGTATGGAGTCCCGGACTCACCCGGTGTTTTTT.

This chain joins TRBV7-9 and TRBJ2-7; perhaps TRBD2 as D (7 bases). The CDR3 consists of 14 residues. V was cut by 6 bases and J by 3 bases, with 15 bases left in between. The V gene's germline CDR1 is SEHNR and CDR2 FQNEAQ (reference sequence). The CDR3 sequence is CASSSAGTSYEQYF. CDR3 DNA: TGTGCCAGCAGTTCAGCGGGGACAAGCTACGAGCAGTACTTC.

The J gene is TRBJ2-7, the V gene TRBV12-3 or TRBV12-4; D remains ambiguous. The CDR3 sequence is 13 residues long. V lost 4 bases, J lost 6 bases, and 13 bases lay in between. Here the CDR3 DNA reads TGTGCCAGCAGTTACATTTTCCCGGGCGAGCAGTACTTC. It codes for CASSYIFPGEQYF.

The rearrangement joins TRBV1 to TRBJ1-5; TRBD1 is the table's D call, not checked against the DNA. TRBV1 corresponds to a pseudogene. The CDR3 consists of 16 residues. CDR3 sequence (DNA): TGCACCAGCAGCCAAAGGACAGGGGATAGCAATCAGCCCCAGCATTTT. This codes for CTSSQRTGDSNQPQHF.

CDR3 DNA sequence: TGTGCCAGCAGCTGGGGACGTCAGCTAGGTTCACCCCTCCACTTT. This codes for CASSWGRQLGSPLHF. This rearrangement joins TRBV5-6 to TRBJ1-6, with a tentative D call TRBD1 (5 bases). CDR1 and CDR2 from the germline V gene are SGHDT and YYEEEE. The CDR3 is 15 amino acids. V lost 3 bases and J 9 bases, leaving 16 bases between the germline ends.

V and J are TRBV6-2 or TRBV6-3 and TRBJ2-7, with 7 nucleotides matching TRBD2. The germline CDR1 and CDR2 sequences are MNHEY and SVGEGT. After removal of 5 bases from V and 1 base from J, the junction contained 8 bases not matched to a gene. CDR3 size: 15 residues. Here the CDR3 DNA reads TGTGCCAGCAGTCCCGGGGGGAGCAGATCCTACGAGCAGTACTTC. This gives the protein CASSPGGSRSYEQYF.

The chain is built from TRBV10-3 and TRBJ1-3; TRBD1 agrees at 7 bases. The CDR3 is made up of 17 amino acids. Germline loops: CDR1 ENHRY, CDR2 SYGVKD. With 0 bases clipped from V and 0 bases from J, the junction kept 5 bases outside the gene matches. The CDR3 spells CAISESGQVHSGNTIYF. CDR3 nucleotides: TGTGCCATCAGTGAGTCCGGACAGGTCCACTCTGGAAACACCATATATTTT.

The chain employs TRBV9 and TRBJ2-5, with D possibly called TRBD1 or TRBD2 (5 bases each). The CDR3 loop spans 15 amino acids. The ends were cut back, 4 bases at V and 4 bases at J, with 17 bases in the middle. CDR1 SGDLS and CDR2 YYNGEE come from the germline V gene. The CDR3 coding sequence is TGTGCCAGCAGCCTCGGACACGGGAACGTAGAGACCCAGTACTTC. It yields the protein CASSLGHGNVETQYF. The variable domain in full, completed from reference TRBV9 and TRBJ2-5, reads DSGVTQTPKHLITATGQRVTLRCSPRSGDLSVYWYQQSLDQGLQFLIQYYNGEERAKGNILERFSAQQFPDLHSELNLSSLELGDSALYFCASSLGHGNVETQYFGPGTRLLVL.

The gene calls are TRBV29-1 and TRBJ2-3, with D perhaps matching TRBD1 (6 bases). Trimming took 3 bases from V and 14 from J, leaving 21 bases between them. The germline V gene encodes CDR1 SQVTM and CDR2 ANQGSEA. The CDR3 covers 13 residues. The CDR3 sequence: CSVDGDRGTDAYF. Here the CDR3 DNA reads TGCAGCGTTGACGGAGATAGGGGGACCGATGCGTATTTT.